Below, 27 T cell receptor beta chains from the same sample are listed, as sequenced in a study of blood T cell repertoires in COVID-19. Libraries were prepared by immunoSEQ multiplex PCR; TCRdb keeps only in-frame clonotypes and omits some of them. The table includes tens of thousands of clones, 83% detected once. Sequencing was carried out using peripheral blood. Receptors were obtained from a human donor in a cohort sampled during active COVID-19.

The chain joins TRBV2 to TRBJ1-2; D ambiguous. V was cut by 7 bases and J by 6 bases, with 21 bases left in between. The CDR3 loop spans 15 amino acids. Per the germline V gene, CDR1 is SNHLY and CDR2 is FYNNEI. The CDR3 DNA reads TGTGCCAGCATGTCGTTTCGGTATAGGGAGGATGGCTACACCTTC. Amino acid sequence: CASMSFRYREDGYTF.

This chain connects TRBV6-1 to TRBJ1-2; D remains unclear. Trimming removed 1 base at V and 4 bases at J, with 4 bases between. The CDR3 consists of 12 residues. Germline-derived CDR1 and CDR2 are MNHNS and SASEGT. The CDR3 sequence is CASSEGAYGYTF. The CDR3 DNA is TGTGCCAGCAGTGAAGGGGCCTATGGCTACACCTTC.

This chain uses TRBV6-1 with TRBJ2-3; D is unresolved. V lost 4 bases and J lost 0, with 17 bases in between. Germline V gene sequence: CDR1 MNHNS, CDR2 SASEGT. CDR3 length: 17 amino acids. The CDR3 region has the DNA TGTGCCAGCAGTGGAAGCAGGCAACGATCTAGCACAGATACGCAGTATTTT. The encoded protein is CASSGSRQRSSTDTQYF.

Remarks on this clone: The same CDR3 arises from other DNA sequences in this sample as well. This chain joins TRBV18 and TRBJ1-6; maybe TRBD1 (6 bases). Trimming removed 3 bases from V and 10 bases from J, with 13 bases in between. There are 14 residues in the CDR3. Germline CDR1 reads KGHSH; CDR2 reads LQKENI. The DNA of the CDR3 is TGTGCCAGCTCACCGTCCAGGGGCGGGTCACCCCTCCACTTT. It translates to CASSPSRGGSPLHF.

The chain couples TRBV6-6 to TRBJ1-2; tentative D call: TRBD1 (6 bases). V was trimmed by 6 bases and J by 3 bases, leaving 11 bases between them. CDR1 is MNHNY, CDR2 SVGAGI, per germline (reference sequence). The CDR3 runs to 13 residues. CDR3 residues: CASSNRADYGYTF. The CDR3 DNA reads TGTGCCAGCAGCAACAGGGCCGACTATGGCTACACCTTC.

The CDR3 protein is CATSDRGPGGETQYF. The CDR3 nucleotides read TGTGCCACCAGTGACCGTGGACCGGGGGGGGAGACCCAGTACTTC. This chain links TRBV24-1 with TRBJ2-5, with 8 positions matching TRBD2. The V gene's germline CDR1 is KGHDR and CDR2 SFDVKD. V trimming: 4 bases; J trimming: 5 bases; junction bases outside the gene matches: 8. CDR3 length: 15 amino acids.

The chain couples TRBV4-1 to TRBJ1-6; D is perhaps TRBD1 (5 bases). The CDR3 totals 18 residues. Trimming pared 0 bases from V and 2 bases from J, leaving 14 bases between. The germline gives CDR1 MGHRA, CDR2 YSYEKL. DNA of the CDR3: TGCGCCAGCAGCCAAGATGACGGGGGATTCACCTATAATTCACCCCTCCACTTT. It specifies CASSQDDGGFTYNSPLHF.

This clone was recorded a few times. This rearrangement joins TRBV11-2 to TRBJ2-7; 9 bases match TRBD2. The ends lost 1 base at V and 6 bases at J; junction bases unmatched: 7. The CDR3 has 15 residues. Germline V CDR1 and CDR2: SGHAT, FQNNGV. CDR3 in amino acids: CASSLVAGVSPEQYF. The CDR3 DNA follows: TGTGCCAGCAGCTTAGTAGCGGGGGTCTCACCCGAGCAGTACTTC. Variable domain in full (rest from reference TRBV11-2 and TRBJ2-7): EAGVAQSPRYKIIEKRQSVAFWCNPISGHATLYWYQQILGQGPKLLIQFQNNGVVDDSQLPKDRFSAERLKGVDSTLKIQPAKLEDSAVYLCASSLVAGVSPEQYFGPGTRLTVT.

The rearrangement uses TRBV27 and TRBJ2-7; 8 positions agree with TRBD1. The germline V gene has CDR1 MNHEY and CDR2 SMNVEV (reference sequence). This CDR3 has 14 amino acids. V shed 3 bases, J shed 4 bases, and the junction held 5 bases outside the gene matches. This CDR3 reads CASSLSGTGYEQYF. CDR3 sequence (DNA): TGTGCCAGCAGTTTGTCCGGGACAGGTTACGAGCAGTACTTC.

The rearrangement joins TRBV28 to TRBJ1-1; D is uncertain. From germline, CDR1 is MDHEN and CDR2 SYDVKM. V lost 8 bases to trimming and J lost 0 bases, with 16 bases between them. The CDR3 length is 15 residues. CDR3 coding DNA: TGTGCCAGCGGCTCCACTCCGGGGATGAACACTGAAGCTTTCTTT. Its protein product is CASGSTPGMNTEAFF.

This chain connects TRBV18 to TRBJ1-5; unclear D gene. Trimming left V 3 bases short and J 2 bases short, with 5 bases between. Germline V CDR1 and CDR2: KGHSH, LQKENI. The CDR3 contains 13 residues. Here the CDR3 reads CASSPSGNQPQHF. CDR3 nucleotides: TGTGCCAGCTCACCCTCCGGCAATCAGCCCCAGCATTTT.

CDR3 amino acids: CASSVGTEAFF. The CDR3, as DNA: TGTGCCAGCAGTGTCGGCACTGAAGCTTTCTTT. The V gene is TRBV2, the J gene TRBJ1-1; unclear D gene. Trimming stripped 4 bases from V and 4 bases from J, with 4 bases between. The germline gives CDR1 SNHLY, CDR2 FYNNEI. This CDR3 is 11 amino acids long. The full variable domain, in which reference TRBV2 and TRBJ1-1 provide the parts outside the CDR3, is EPEVTQTPSHQVTQMGQEVILRCVPISNHLYFYWYRQILGQKVEFLVSFYNNEISEKSEIFDDQFSVERPDGSNFTLKIRSTKLEDSAMYFCASSVGTEAFFGQGTRLTVV.

This clone was detected a few times. The chain uses TRBV7-9 and TRBJ1-3; D remains unclear. The CDR3 is 14 amino acids. CDR1 and CDR2 (germline): SEHNR, FQNEAQ (reference sequence). Trimming took 2 bases from V and 3 from J, leaving 8 bases between them. The CDR3 region has the DNA TGTGCCAGCAGCTTATTCCGGGATGGAAACACCATATATTTT. Its translation: CASSLFRDGNTIYF.

This clone was counted many times. The chain uses TRBV15 and TRBJ2-3, with D tentatively TRBD1 (6 bases). Trimming pared 1 base from V and 2 bases from J, leaving 19 bases between. This CDR3 spans 18 amino acids. Germline-derived CDR1 and CDR2 are LNHNV and YYDKDF (reference sequence). CDR3 coding DNA: TGTGCCACCAGCAGAGGGACAGCCCGTCGGCGGCACACAGATACGCAGTATTTT. It codes for CATSRGTARRRHTDTQYF.

The chain combines TRBV14 with TRBJ1-3, with D unresolved. Trimming removed 6 bases from V and 3 bases from J, with 12 bases in between. Per germline, CDR1 SGHDN and CDR2 FVKESK. The CDR3 is 14 residues long. CDR3 residues: CASSLLTVGNTIYF. CDR3 DNA sequence: TGTGCCAGCAGTCTCCTAACAGTTGGAAACACCATATATTTT.

The chain uses TRBV5-1 and TRBJ2-7; 7 nucleotides align to TRBD1. CDR3 size: 15 residues. Germline V gene sequence: CDR1 SGHRS, CDR2 YFSETQ. J was trimmed by 5 bases and V by 6 bases; bases with no gene match: 14. In DNA form, the CDR3 reads TGCGCCAGCAAATACGAGGGCAGGGGGAAGAACGAGCAGTACTTC. Its translation is CASKYEGRGKNEQYF.

CDR3 amino acids: CASSEVVGRDFYGYTF. In nucleotides, the CDR3 is TGTGCCAGCAGTGAAGTAGTAGGGCGGGATTTCTATGGCTACACCTTC. The chain is built from TRBV6-1 and TRBJ1-2, with no clear D. Germline CDR1 reads MNHNS; CDR2 reads SASEGT. V was trimmed by 1 base and J by 4 bases, leaving 16 bases between them. The CDR3 has 16 amino acids.

V and J are TRBV2 and TRBJ2-1; 11 bases match TRBD2. Trimming at V came to 2 bases and at J to 3 bases, leaving 0 bases not matched to a gene. The CDR3 runs to 15 residues. Germline-derived CDR1 and CDR2 are SNHLY and FYNNEI. The CDR3 loop is CASSELAGGYNEQFF. CDR3 sequence (DNA): TGTGCCAGCAGTGAACTAGCGGGGGGCTACAATGAGCAGTTCTTC. Complete variable domain (other parts from reference TRBV2 and TRBJ2-1): EPEVTQTPSHQVTQMGQEVILRCVPISNHLYFYWYRQILGQKVEFLVSFYNNEISEKSEIFDDQFSVERPDGSNFTLKIRSTKLEDSAMYFCASSELAGGYNEQFFGPGTRLTVL.

The rearrangement uses TRBV2 and TRBJ2-2; TRBD2 might be the D (7 bases). V was clipped by 5 bases and J by 1 base, with 14 bases between them. Germline V lookup: CDR1 SNHLY, CDR2 FYNNEI. The CDR3 contains 16 residues. The CDR3 reads CASSTWGGGNTGELFF. The CDR3 DNA sequence: TGTGCCAGCAGTACCTGGGGGGGCGGGAACACCGGGGAGCTGTTTTTT. Using reference TRBV2 and TRBJ2-2 for the parts outside the CDR3, the full variable domain is EPEVTQTPSHQVTQMGQEVILRCVPISNHLYFYWYRQILGQKVEFLVSFYNNEISEKSEIFDDQFSVERPDGSNFTLKIRSTKLEDSAMYFCASSTWGGGNTGELFFGEGSRLTVL.

The gene calls are TRBV6-5 and TRBJ2-3, with 9 nucleotides matching TRBD1. With V trimmed by 4 bases and J by 13 bases, 6 bases remained unmatched. There are 12 residues in the CDR3. The germline V gene encodes CDR1 MNHEY and CDR2 SVGAGI. The DNA for the CDR3 is TGTGCCAGCAGTTCCAGGGACAGGGTGGAGTATTTT. It yields the protein CASSSRDRVEYF.

DNA of the CDR3: TGTGCCAGCAGTCCCGGAGCCTACGAGCAGTACTTC. As protein: CASSPGAYEQYF. The chain couples TRBV6-5 to TRBJ2-7; no firm D call. The CDR3 is 12 residues long. V was pared by 5 bases and J by 2 bases, with 7 bases between. In germline, CDR1 is MNHEY, CDR2 SVGAGI.

The genes are TRBV5-8 and TRBJ2-6; TRBD1 matches 7 bases. The CDR3 is 17 amino acids. Trimming removed 4 bases from V and 3 bases from J; junction bases left unmatched: 10. The germline gives CDR1 SGHTS, CDR2 YDEGEE. CDR3 nucleotides: TGTGCCAGCAGCCCGAAGACAGGGCTCTTTGGGGCCAACGTCCTGACTTTC. Amino acid sequence: CASSPKTGLFGANVLTF.

This clone has only one observation. The chain has TRBV29-1 and TRBJ1-2, with 8 bases identical to TRBD1. The germline V gene encodes CDR1 SQVTM and CDR2 ANQGSEA. This CDR3 has 13 amino acids. V shed 3 bases and J 6 bases; nucleotides not matched to a gene: 6. As DNA, the CDR3 is TGCAGCGTTGAGAAGGGGACAGGTAATGGCTACACCTTC. This gives the protein CSVEKGTGNGYTF.

The chain employs TRBV2 and TRBJ2-2; TRBD1 is a possible D gene (6 bases). The CDR3 contains 12 residues. V lost 8 bases to trimming and J lost 3 bases, with 7 bases between them. Germline V CDR1 and CDR2: SNHLY, FYNNEI. The CDR3 region has the DNA TGTGCCAGCGGACAGCACACCGGGGAGCTGTTTTTT. It codes for CASGQHTGELFF.

The table lists this clone with many counts. The rearrangement joins TRBV10-1 to TRBJ2-3; 14 bases fit TRBD2. V shed 6 bases, J shed 4 bases, and the junction held 3 bases outside the gene matches. CDR3 size: 15 residues. Germline V gene data show CDR1 as WNHNN and CDR2 as SYGVQD (reference sequence). In nucleotides, the CDR3 is TGCGCCAGCAGCACGGGACTAGCGGGGGCAGATACGCAGTATTTT. Its protein is CASSTGLAGADTQYF.

The rearrangement uses TRBV6-5 and TRBJ2-2; 8 positions agree with TRBD2. The CDR3 consists of 14 residues. V was clipped by 11 bases and J by 3 bases; unmatched bases: 8. CDR1 and CDR2 from the germline V gene are MNHEY and SVGAGI. CDR3 sequence reads: CAARRGAYTGELFF. Here the CDR3 DNA reads TGTGCCGCCAGGCGGGGGGCCTACACCGGGGAGCTGTTTTTT.

This clone was counted a single time. The chain is built from TRBV11-2 and TRBJ1-1, with a possible D match to TRBD1 (6 bases). V was trimmed by 6 bases and J by 9 bases, leaving 17 bases between them. CDR3 length: 13 amino acids. Per germline, CDR1 SGHAT and CDR2 FQNNGV. The CDR3 DNA sequence: TGTGCCAGCAGTCAGGGGCGCGTTGACAAAGCTTTCTTT. Amino acids: CASSQGRVDKAFF.